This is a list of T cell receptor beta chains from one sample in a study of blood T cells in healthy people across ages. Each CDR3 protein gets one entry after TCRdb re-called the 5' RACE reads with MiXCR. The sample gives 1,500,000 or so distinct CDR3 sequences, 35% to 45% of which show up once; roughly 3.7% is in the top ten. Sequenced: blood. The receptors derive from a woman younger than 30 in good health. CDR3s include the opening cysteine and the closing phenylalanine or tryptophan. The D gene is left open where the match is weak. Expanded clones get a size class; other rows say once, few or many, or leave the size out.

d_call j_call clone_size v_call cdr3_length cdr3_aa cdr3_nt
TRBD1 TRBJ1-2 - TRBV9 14 CASNAGTGYYGYTF TGTGCCAGCAACGCCGGGACAGGTTACTATGGCTACACCTTC
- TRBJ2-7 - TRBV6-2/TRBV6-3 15 CASSPPGRGVYEQYF TGTGCCAGCAGCCCACCGGGACGGGGTGTGTACGAGCAGTACTTC
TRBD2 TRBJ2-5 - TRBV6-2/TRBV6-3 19 CASSHTQGLAERGGETQYF TGTGCCAGCAGTCACACACAGGGACTAGCGGAAAGAGGGGGAGAGACCCAGTACTTC
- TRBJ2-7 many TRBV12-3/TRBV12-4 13 CASSLILGYEQYF TGTGCCAGCAGTTTAATTCTCGGCTACGAGCAGTACTTC
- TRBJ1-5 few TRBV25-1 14 CASSEGADYQPQHF TGTGCCAGCAGTGAGGGGGCAGATTATCAGCCCCAGCATTTT
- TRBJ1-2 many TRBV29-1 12 CSVHTENYGYTF TGCAGCGTCCATACCGAAAACTATGGCTACACCTTC
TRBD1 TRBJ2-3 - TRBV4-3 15 CASSQRDSYTDTQYF TGCGCCAGCAGCCAAAGGGACAGTTACACAGATACGCAGTATTTT
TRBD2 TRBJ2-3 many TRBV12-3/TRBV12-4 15 CASSFLAGGADTQYF TGTGCCAGCAGCTTCCTAGCGGGAGGTGCAGATACGCAGTATTTT
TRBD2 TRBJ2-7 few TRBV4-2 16 CASSQWLAGESYEQYF TGTGCCAGCAGCCAATGGCTAGCGGGGGAATCCTACGAGCAGTACTTC
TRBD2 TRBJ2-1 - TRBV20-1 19 CSARATGTSGRKSYNEQFF TGCAGTGCTAGAGCCACCGGGACTAGCGGGAGAAAGTCCTACAATGAGCAGTTCTTC
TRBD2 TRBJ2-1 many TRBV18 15 CASSPGTSGRDEQFF TGTGCCAGCTCACCAGGGACTAGCGGGAGAGATGAGCAGTTCTTC
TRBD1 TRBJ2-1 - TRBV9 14 CASSADRVGNEQFF TGTGCCAGCAGCGCTGACAGGGTTGGCAATGAGCAGTTCTTC
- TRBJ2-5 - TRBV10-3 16 CAISPPTRDFYNEQYF TGTGCCATCAGTCCCCCTACCCGGGACTTTTACAATGAGCAGTACTTC
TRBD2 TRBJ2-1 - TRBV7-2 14 CASSTTSGYNEQFF TGTGCCAGCAGCACGACTAGCGGCTACAATGAGCAGTTCTTC
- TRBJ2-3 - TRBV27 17 CASSLSGLGAGTDTQYF TGTGCCAGCAGTTTATCCGGGCTAGGGGCCGGCACAGATACGCAGTATTTT
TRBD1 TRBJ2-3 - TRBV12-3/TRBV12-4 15 CASGTDRGRADTQYF TGTGCCAGCGGAACGGACAGGGGGCGAGCAGATACGCAGTATTTT
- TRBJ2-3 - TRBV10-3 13 CAISESGGDTQYF TGTGCCATCAGTGAGTCAGGGGGAGATACGCAGTATTTT
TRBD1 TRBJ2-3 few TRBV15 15 CATSRTETGMDTQYF TGTGCCACCAGCAGAACGGAGACAGGGATGGATACGCAGTATTTT
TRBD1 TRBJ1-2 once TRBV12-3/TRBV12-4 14 CASSSHRGGYGYTF TGTGCCAGCAGTTCACACAGGGGGGGCTATGGCTACACCTTC
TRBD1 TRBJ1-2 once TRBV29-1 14 CSAAQPTGVYGYTF TGCAGCGCCGCCCAGCCGACAGGGGTCTATGGCTACACCTTC
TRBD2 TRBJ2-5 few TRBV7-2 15 CASSGWERGEETQYF TGTGCCAGCAGCGGATGGGAGCGGGGGGAAGAGACCCAGTACTTC
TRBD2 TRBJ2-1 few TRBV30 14 CALTSGSSYNEQFF TGTGCCCTCACTAGCGGCAGCTCCTACAATGAGCAGTTCTTC
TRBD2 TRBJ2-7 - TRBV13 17 CASSGSLAGGYYNEQYF TGTGCCAGCAGCGGATCCCTAGCGGGAGGGTATTACAATGAGCAGTACTTC
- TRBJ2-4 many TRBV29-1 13 CSVGLLTKNIQYF TGCAGCGTTGGTCTGCTAACCAAAAACATTCAGTACTTC
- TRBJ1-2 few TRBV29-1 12 CSVEKGTDGYTF TGCAGCGTCGAGAAGGGGACGGATGGCTACACCTTC
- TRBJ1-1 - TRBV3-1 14 CASSQDRRQLEAFF TGTGCCAGCAGCCAAGATAGAAGGCAACTTGAAGCTTTCTTT
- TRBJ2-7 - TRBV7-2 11 CASEETYEQYF TGTGCCAGCGAAGAAACCTACGAGCAGTACTTC
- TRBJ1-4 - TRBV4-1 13 CASTLLDGEKLFF TGCGCCAGCACCCTTCTAGACGGGGAAAAACTGTTTTTT
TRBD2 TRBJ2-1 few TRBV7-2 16 CASSPQGLAGAYEQFF TGTGCCAGCAGCCCCCAGGGACTAGCGGGAGCCTATGAGCAGTTCTTC
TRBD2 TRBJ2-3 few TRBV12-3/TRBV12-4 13 CAARTSGTDTQYF TGTGCCGCAAGGACTAGCGGCACAGATACGCAGTATTTT
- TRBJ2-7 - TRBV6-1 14 CASSDLWGTYEQYF TGTGCCAGCAGTGATCTCTGGGGTACCTACGAGCAGTACTTC
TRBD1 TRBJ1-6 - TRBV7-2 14 CASSSGQGGPPLHF TGTGCCAGCAGCTCGGGACAGGGTGGCCCACCCCTCCACTTT
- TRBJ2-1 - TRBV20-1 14 CSARGAGRYNEQFF TGCAGTGCTAGAGGTGCGGGGCGGTACAATGAGCAGTTCTTC
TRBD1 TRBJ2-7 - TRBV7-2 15 CASSLGTGDTYEQYF TGTGCCAGCAGCTTGGGGACAGGTGATACCTACGAGCAGTACTTC
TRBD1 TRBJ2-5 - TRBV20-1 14 CSARETGVVETQYF TGCAGTGCTAGAGAGACAGGGGTGGTGGAGACCCAGTACTTC
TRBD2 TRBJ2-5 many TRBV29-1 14 CSVDKTSGDGTQYF TGCAGCGTTGATAAGACTAGCGGGGATGGGACCCAGTACTTC
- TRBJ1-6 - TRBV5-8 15 CAHRDRTRDNSPLHF TGTGCCCACCGAGACAGGACCCGGGATAATTCACCCCTCCACTTT
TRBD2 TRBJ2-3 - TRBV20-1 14 CSASVASGRDTQYF TGCAGTGCTAGCGTGGCTAGCGGGAGGGATACGCAGTATTTT
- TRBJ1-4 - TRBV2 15 CASSLGEGTNEKLFF TGTGCCAGCAGCTTAGGGGAAGGAACTAATGAAAAACTGTTTTTT
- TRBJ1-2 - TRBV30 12 CAWIGGRYGYTF TGTGCCTGGATCGGGGGGCGTTATGGCTACACCTTC
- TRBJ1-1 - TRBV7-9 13 CASSGRGGAEAFF TGTGCCAGCAGCGGGAGGGGGGGGGCTGAAGCTTTCTTT
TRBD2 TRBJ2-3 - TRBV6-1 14 CASSEARERGSQYF TGTGCCAGCAGTGAAGCGCGGGAGCGGGGGAGCCAGTATTTT
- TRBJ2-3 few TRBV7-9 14 CASSFSGPEDTQYF TGTGCCAGCAGCTTCTCCGGGCCCGAAGATACGCAGTATTTT
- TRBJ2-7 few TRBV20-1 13 CSARGGGFYEQYF TGCAGTGCTAGAGGAGGGGGGTTCTACGAGCAGTACTTC
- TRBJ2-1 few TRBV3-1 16 CASSQGVDLSYNEQFF TGTGCCAGCAGCCAAGGGGTGGATCTCTCCTACAATGAGCAGTTCTTC
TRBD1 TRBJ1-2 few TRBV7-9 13 CASSRTSGQGYTF TGTGCCAGCAGCCGAACTTCGGGACAGGGCTACACCTTC
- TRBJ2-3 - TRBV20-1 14 CSAPSAISTDTQYF TGCAGTGCTCCTAGCGCGATTAGCACAGATACGCAGTATTTT
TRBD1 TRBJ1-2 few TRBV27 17 CASSQDWGTDGNDGYTF TGTGCCAGCAGTCAGGACTGGGGGACAGATGGAAACGATGGCTACACCTTC
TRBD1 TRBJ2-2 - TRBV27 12 CASRDRGRELFF TGTGCCAGCAGAGACAGGGGCAGGGAGCTGTTTTTT
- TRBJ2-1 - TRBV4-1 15 CASTPGTTSYNEQFF TGCGCCAGCACTCCGGGGACAACGTCCTACAATGAGCAGTTCTTC
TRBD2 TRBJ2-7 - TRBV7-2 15 CASTSTGLAAYEQYF TGTGCCAGCACCTCCACGGGACTAGCAGCTTACGAGCAGTACTTC
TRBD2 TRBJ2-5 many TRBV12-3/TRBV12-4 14 CASSPGLALETQYF TGTGCCAGCAGTCCGGGACTAGCTCTAGAGACCCAGTACTTC